These 21 T cell receptor beta chains share one sample of origin, sequenced in a study of human T cells and chemical hapten exposure. Time point noted: patch test 2, 6 weeks after DPC sensitization. Treatment noted: therapeutic diphenylcyclopropenone sensitization with weekly scalp DPC. MiXCR, run by TCRdb on the RACE reads, gives a single entry per CDR3 protein. The sample has a few hundred thousand distinct CDR3 sequences, over 6% seen once. The sequencing here drew on whole blood, taken in connection with sensitization to the hapten diphenylcyclopropenone (DPC). These receptors were collected from a woman aged 18-29 years with alopecia areata. Some clones in this sample may be carry-over from other donors' samples.

The gene calls are TRBV5-6 and TRBJ2-1, with 10 nucleotides matching TRBD1. CDR3 length equals 13 residues. Germline values: CDR1 SGHDT, CDR2 YYEEEE. V trimming: 6 bases; J trimming: 7 bases; junction bases outside the gene matches: 4. The chain's CDR3 is CASNLDRGNEQFF. The DNA of the CDR3 is TGTGCCAGCAATTTGGACAGGGGGAATGAGCAGTTCTTC.

This clonotype was found a few times. The J gene is TRBJ2-6, the V gene TRBV19; D remains ambiguous. Germline-derived CDR1 and CDR2 are LNHDA and SQIVND (reference sequence). Trimming shortened V by 4 bases and J by 0 bases, and 7 bases separated the two germline ends. This CDR3 is built from 15 residues. The CDR3 DNA follows: TGTGCCAGTAGTACCCTGCCCTCTGGGGCCAACGTCCTGACTTTC. Protein sequence: CASSTLPSGANVLTF.

This clonotype was observed a handful of times. The CDR3 loop is CASSFQANTGELFF. CDR3 DNA: TGCGCCAGCAGCTTCCAGGCGAACACCGGGGAGCTGTTTTTT. The chain links TRBV5-1 to TRBJ2-2; D uncertain. V was clipped by 2 bases and J by 0 bases, with 5 bases between them. There are 14 residues in the CDR3. Germline values: CDR1 SGHRS, CDR2 YFSETQ.

The J gene is TRBJ1-2, the V gene TRBV20-1, with D unresolved. CDR1 DFQATT and CDR2 SNEGSKA come from the germline V gene (reference sequence). The CDR3 runs 15 residues. Trimming removed 3 bases from V and 1 base from J, with 15 bases in between. The CDR3 is CSASQASLFNYGYTF. CDR3 bases: TGCAGTGCTAGCCAAGCGTCACTCTTTAACTATGGCTACACCTTC.

This clonotype was detected many times. The rearrangement joins TRBV6-5 to TRBJ2-3; TRBD2 is a possible D gene (5 bases). Trimming took 2 bases from V and 0 from J, leaving 12 bases between them. The CDR3 covers 16 residues. CDR1 is MNHEY and CDR2 is SVGAGI in the germline V gene. The DNA of the CDR3 is TGTGCCAGCAGTTACCTGAGCGGAGCTAGCACAGATACGCAGTATTTT. This sequence encodes CASSYLSGASTDTQYF.

This clonotype was detected ten times or more. V is TRBV7-2 and J is TRBJ2-3; no firm D call. The CDR3 has 14 amino acids. In germline, CDR1 is SGHTA, CDR2 FQGNSA. V dropped 3 bases and J dropped 2 bases, with 9 bases sitting between them. CDR3: CASSLSGYTDTQYF. CDR3 nucleotide sequence: TGTGCCAGCAGCTTGTCCGGGTACACAGATACGCAGTATTTT.

This clonotype was observed a few times. The J gene is TRBJ2-1, the V gene TRBV19, with D unresolved. Germline V CDR1 and CDR2: LNHDA, SQIVND (reference sequence). This CDR3 contains 16 residues. Trimming left V 2 bases short and J 0 bases short, with 11 bases between. The DNA for the CDR3 is TGTGCCAGTAGTATAAGCAATCCTGGCTCCTACAATGAGCAGTTCTTC. This gives the protein CASSISNPGSYNEQFF.

This clonotype has at least ten counts. V usage is TRBV7-9 and J usage is TRBJ1-5; 10 bases align to TRBD1. Germline CDR1 is SEHNR and CDR2 is FQNEAQ (reference sequence). The CDR3 contains 16 residues. The V gene end was trimmed by 5 bases and the J gene end by 2 bases; junction bases not matched to a gene: 6. CDR3 loop: CASSPWGQGRNQPQHF. The CDR3 DNA reads TGTGCCAGCAGCCCGTGGGGACAGGGGCGCAATCAGCCCCAGCATTTT. The whole variable domain, filled in from reference TRBV7-9 and TRBJ1-5, reads DTGVSQNPRHKITKRGQNVTFRCDPISEHNRLYWYRQTLGQGPEFLTYFQNEAQLEKSRLLSDRFSAERPKGSFSTLEIQRTEQGDSAMYLCASSPWGQGRNQPQHFGDGTRLSIL.

The J gene is TRBJ2-7, the V gene TRBV2, with 8 bases fitting TRBD2. V trimming: 3 bases; J trimming: 5 bases; junction bases outside the gene matches: 6. From germline, CDR1 is SNHLY and CDR2 FYNNEI. CDR3 length: 14 residues. As DNA, the CDR3 is TGTGCCAGCAGTGATTCGAGCGGGGGTAACGAGCAGTACTTC. This translates into CASSDSSGGNEQYF.

This sequence joins TRBV2 and TRBJ2-1; D is ambiguous. The CDR3 contains 14 residues. The germline V and J ends were trimmed by 4 bases and 8 bases, with 15 bases remaining between them. Germline V CDR1 and CDR2: SNHLY, FYNNEI. In DNA form, the CDR3 reads TGTGCCAGCAGTGTCATGGCCCGGTGGGATGAGCAGTTCTTC. It codes for CASSVMARWDEQFF.

This clonotype was counted a few times. The J gene is TRBJ2-7, the V gene TRBV6-1, with 7 positions matching TRBD1. V was clipped by 4 bases and J by 3 bases; unmatched bases: 6. Germline V CDR1 and CDR2: MNHNS, SASEGT. The CDR3 totals 14 residues. This chain's CDR3 is CASSVGTDFYEQYF. The CDR3 DNA sequence: TGTGCCAGCAGTGTTGGGACAGACTTCTACGAGCAGTACTTC.

This chain joins TRBV2 and TRBJ2-2; weak D call: TRBD1 (6 bases). The V gene lost 4 bases and the J gene lost 3 bases, with 9 bases spanning the gap. The CDR3 length is 14 residues. From germline, CDR1 is SNHLY and CDR2 FYNNEI. The CDR3 DNA reads TGTGCCAGCAGTGTGGGGGCTGACACCGGGGAGCTGTTTTTT. Protein: CASSVGADTGELFF.

This clonotype was seen repeatedly, ten times or more. The genes are TRBV18 and TRBJ1-1; 7 bases align to TRBD1. Trimming removed 2 bases from V and 4 bases from J; junction bases left unmatched: 10. The germline V gene has CDR1 KGHSH and CDR2 LQKENI. The CDR3 has 16 residues. The DNA for the CDR3 is TGTGCCAGCTCACCAAATCCCCAGGGGGTCGGCACTGAAGCTTTCTTT. Protein sequence: CASSPNPQGVGTEAFF.

This clonotype was counted many times. This chain joins TRBV20-1 and TRBJ2-3; the D is unclear. The CDR3 is 14 residues long. The germline V gene has CDR1 DFQATT and CDR2 SNEGSKA (reference sequence). Trimming pared 2 bases from V and 8 bases from J, leaving 17 bases between. CDR3 nucleotide sequence: TGCAGTGCTAGACTACCCACCCCCCAAGCTACGCAGTATTTT. It specifies CSARLPTPQATQYF.

This clonotype was seen a few times. This chain connects TRBV20-1 to TRBJ1-4; D is ambiguous. This CDR3 has 14 amino acids. CDR1 and CDR2 from the germline V gene are DFQATT and SNEGSKA (reference sequence). Trimming shortened V by 0 bases and J by 5 bases, and 10 bases separated the two germline ends. CDR3 DNA sequence: TGCAGTGCTAGAGATATACAGCCGAATGAAAAACTGTTTTTT. Translation gives CSARDIQPNEKLFF.

The sample holds a few counts of this clonotype. This chain links TRBV7-6 with TRBJ2-7; no clear D. The CDR3 runs to 13 residues. The germline V gene has CDR1 SGHVS and CDR2 FNYEAQ. V shed 2 bases and J shed 7 bases, with 12 bases lying between them. The CDR3 DNA is TGTGCCAGCAGCTTAACGTGGGAATTAGAGCAGTACTTC. Amino acid sequence: CASSLTWELEQYF. The full variable domain, rest sourced from reference TRBV7-6 and TRBJ2-7, is GAGVSQSPRYKVTKRGQDVALRCDPISGHVSLYWYRQALGQGPEFLTYFNYEAQQDKSGLPNDRFSAERPEGSISTLTIQRTEQRDSAMYRCASSLTWELEQYFGPGTRLTVT.

This clonotype was seen ten or more times. The J gene is TRBJ1-4, the V gene TRBV10-3; 7 bases match TRBD1. Trimming cost V 6 bases and J 6 bases; bases outside gene matches: 4. Germline CDR1 ENHRY, CDR2 SYGVKD. The CDR3 loop spans 13 amino acids. CDR3 DNA sequence: TGTGCCATCAGGGGGACAGAGGATGAAAAACTGTTTTTT. It yields the protein CAIRGTEDEKLFF.

This clonotype was detected many times. The CDR3 loop is CASSPTRQGKAYF. DNA of the CDR3: TGTGCCAGCAGCCCAACCCGACAGGGGAAGGCGTATTTT. V usage is TRBV3-1 and J usage is TRBJ2-3; 8 bases are a match to TRBD1. With 4 bases clipped from V and 14 bases from J, the junction kept 11 bases outside the gene matches. The CDR3 consists of 13 residues. Per germline, CDR1 LGHDT and CDR2 YNNKEL (reference sequence).

In its sample, this clonotype was seen many times. The chain has TRBV2 and TRBJ1-1; TRBD1 is a possible D gene (6 bases). The CDR3 is 12 residues long. CDR1 SNHLY and CDR2 FYNNEI come from the germline V gene. The V end was cut by 10 bases, the J end by 0 bases, with 9 bases between. CDR3 nucleotide sequence: TGTGCCACCGGGACACTGAACACTGAAGCTTTCTTT. Its protein product is CATGTLNTEAFF. The variable domain in full, completed from reference TRBV2 and TRBJ1-1, reads EPEVTQTPSHQVTQMGQEVILRCVPISNHLYFYWYRQILGQKVEFLVSFYNNEISEKSEIFDDQFSVERPDGSNFTLKIRSTKLEDSAMYFCATGTLNTEAFFGQGTRLTVV.

This clonotype was seen repeatedly, ten times or more. V and J are TRBV7-2 and TRBJ1-1; TRBD1 might be the D (5 bases). The CDR3 consists of 14 residues. V was pared by 0 bases and J by 5 bases, with 10 bases between. From germline, CDR1 is SGHTA and CDR2 FQGNSA. CDR3 nucleotide sequence: TGTGCCAGCAGCTTAGCGTTGGGGGTTACTGAAGCTTTCTTT. It encodes CASSLALGVTEAFF. Drawing the rest from reference TRBV7-2 and TRBJ1-1, the complete variable domain is GAGVSQSPSNKVTEKGKDVELRCDPISGHTALYWYRQSLGQGLEFLIYFQGNSAPDKSGLPSDRFSAERTGGSVSTLTIQRTQQEDSAVYLCASSLALGVTEAFFGQGTRLTVV.

This clonotype was seen only a few times. This rearrangement joins TRBV13 to TRBJ2-1; possible D gene TRBD2, 6 bases. Germline CDR1 and CDR2: PRHDT and FYEKMQ (reference sequence). The CDR3 runs 15 residues. V was trimmed by 3 bases and J by 5 bases, leaving 14 bases between them. The CDR3 DNA is TGTGCCAGCAGCTTGTTTAGCGGAACGCACAATGAGCAGTTCTTC. This sequence encodes CASSLFSGTHNEQFF.